The entry below describes one TCR beta chain. The record originates from a study of blood T cell repertoires in COVID-19. Study context: Both acute and convalescent COVID-19 samples were obtained from the United States, Italy and Spain. Sample material is recorded as cDNA or gDNA derived from T cells, B-cell-depleted T cells, or PBMCs.

Study processing details: Researchers report that nucleated cell counts were estimated from reference gene primer amplification. Profiling relied on immunoSEQ multiplex PCR, and the TCRdb table lists in-frame clones only, not all of them. The D gene and trimming were derived from the DNA, and the V and J assignments and clone size from that table. The sample carries 95,000 to 120,000 clones, roughly 82% recorded once. Trimming removed 2 bases from V and 6 bases from J; junction bases left unmatched: 7. The length of the CDR3 is 15 residues. Germline V gives CDR1 LGHDT, CDR2 YNNKEL (reference sequence).

The sequence was obtained from a middle-aged woman with acute or convalescent COVID-19. The sequencing sample was made of peripheral blood. The V and J genes are TRBV3-1 (or the pseudogene TRBV3-2) and TRBJ2-1; 7 bases are shared with TRBD1. For the CDR3, the DNA is TGTGCCAGCAGCCAAAAAGGACAGGCGGGCAATGAGCAGTTCTTC. This gives the protein CASSQKGQAGNEQFF.